These 8 T cell receptor beta chains originate from one sample sequenced in a study of T cell repertoires in cytomegalovirus infection. In TCRdb, the reads were re-called with MiXCR into one record per CDR3 protein. The repertoire holds 150,000 to 190,000 distinct CDR3 sequences, with roughly a quarter as singletons. Material: PBMCs. All receptors come from a human donor in good health (CMV status not recorded). Some clones in this sample may be carry-over from other donors' samples.

V and J are TRBV7-9 and TRBJ1-6; D is ambiguous. Trimming pared 7 bases from V and 6 bases from J, leaving 13 bases between. Germline CDR1 SEHNR, CDR2 FQNEAQ (reference sequence). CDR3 size: 14 residues. The CDR3 nucleotides read TGTGCCAGCACCGTTAGACACCCTAATTCACCCCTCCACTTT. Its protein product is CASTVRHPNSPLHF.

The rearrangement links TRBV6-5 to TRBJ2-5; 16 bases align to TRBD2. The junction had 9 bases not matched to a gene; V was cut back by 3 bases and J by 5 bases. There are 18 residues in the CDR3. The germline V gene has CDR1 MNHEY and CDR2 SVGAGI. CDR3 bases: TGTGCCAGCAGTTATGGGGGGACTAGCGGGGGGGCGGGGGAGACCCAGTACTTC. Protein sequence: CASSYGGTSGGAGETQYF.

This clonotype showed up just a few times. V and J are TRBV7-6 and TRBJ2-3, with TRBD2 matching 11 bases. CDR3 length: 15 residues. Germline V gene lookup returns CDR1 SGHVS and CDR2 FNYEAQ. V dropped 5 bases and J dropped 1; count of bases not matched to a gene: 2. Here the CDR3 DNA reads TGTGCCAGCAGCCCACTAGCGGGAGGCACAGATACGCAGTATTTT. Amino acids: CASSPLAGGTDTQYF.

V gene TRBV11-2 combines with J gene TRBJ1-2, with 7 bases matching TRBD1. Per germline, CDR1 SGHAT and CDR2 FQNNGV. V shed 7 bases and J 1 base; nucleotides not matched to a gene: 12. This CDR3 contains 16 residues. CDR3: CASTSRTGGINYGYTF. The CDR3 nucleotides read TGTGCCAGCACTTCACGGACAGGCGGCATTAACTATGGCTACACCTTC. The variable domain in full, completed from reference TRBV11-2 and TRBJ1-2, reads EAGVAQSPRYKIIEKRQSVAFWCNPISGHATLYWYQQILGQGPKLLIQFQNNGVVDDSQLPKDRFSAERLKGVDSTLKIQPAKLEDSAVYLCASTSRTGGINYGYTFGSGTRLTVV.

Written as DNA, the CDR3 is TGTGCCAGCAGCTCGGTAGGACAGGGTGATTACAATGAGCAGTTCTTC. The encoded protein is CASSSVGQGDYNEQFF. V is TRBV7-4 and J is TRBJ2-1; 8 bases agree with TRBD1. The CDR3 runs 16 residues. Germline V gene data show CDR1 as SGHVT and CDR2 as SQSDAQ. V gave up 4 bases and J gave up 4 bases; unmatched junction bases: 9.

Ten or more counts support this clonotype. This chain uses TRBV7-8 with TRBJ2-7; 10 bases are a match to TRBD2. The CDR3 spans 17 residues. From germline, CDR1 is SGHVS and CDR2 FQNEAQ. V shed 8 bases and J 0 bases; nucleotides not matched to a gene: 13. CDR3 DNA sequence: TGTGCCAGCGTTGATGGGGAACTAGCGGGGTACTCCTACGAGCAGTACTTC. Amino acids: CASVDGELAGYSYEQYF.

The chain carries TRBV15 and TRBJ2-7; either TRBD1 or TRBD2 may supply D (5 bases each). Germline V gene sequence: CDR1 LNHNV, CDR2 YYDKDF (reference sequence). The CDR3 is made up of 15 amino acids. The germline V and J ends were trimmed by 0 bases and 0 bases, with 9 bases remaining between them. The CDR3 DNA sequence: TGTGCCACCAGCAGAGAGGGGACGTTCTCCTACGAGCAGTACTTC. Translating it yields CATSREGTFSYEQYF.

This clonotype was recorded a few times. The chain has TRBV5-6 and TRBJ2-3; TRBD2 might be the D (5 bases). Trimming left V 3 bases short and J 0 bases short, with 11 bases between. Germline values: CDR1 SGHDT, CDR2 YYEEEE. This CDR3 has 15 amino acids. CDR3 coding DNA: TGTGCCAGCAGCTGGAGCGGACCTAGCACAGATACGCAGTATTTT. It encodes CASSWSGPSTDTQYF.